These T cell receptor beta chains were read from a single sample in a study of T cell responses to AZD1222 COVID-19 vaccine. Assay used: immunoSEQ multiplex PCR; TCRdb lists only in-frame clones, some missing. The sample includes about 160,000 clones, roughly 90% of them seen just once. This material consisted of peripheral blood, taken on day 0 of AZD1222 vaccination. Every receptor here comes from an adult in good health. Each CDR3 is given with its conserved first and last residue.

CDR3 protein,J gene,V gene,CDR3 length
CASSPAGLGNIQYF,TRBJ2-4,TRBV19,14
CASSLGRGATEAFF,TRBJ1-1,TRBV5-4,14
CASNIRTGPLRSYGYTF,TRBJ1-2,TRBV5-4,17
CSVERDRGFYNEQFF,TRBJ2-1,TRBV29-1,15
CASSQGGSPGNTIYF,TRBJ1-3,TRBV7-7,15
CASSQDRSSNSPLHF,TRBJ1-6,TRBV4-3,15
CASSQTAGTFEGGYTF,TRBJ1-2,TRBV4-3,16
CASSEWTGNYEQYF,TRBJ2-7,TRBV6-4,14
CATSDLQTGVGYTF,TRBJ1-2,TRBV24-1,14
CASGPSVGNYGYTF,TRBJ1-2,TRBV12-5,14
CASSQGAGLVAYEQYF,TRBJ2-7,TRBV3-1/TRBV3-2,16
CASSQAHPPRGTNKRGQETQYF,TRBJ2-5,TRBV3-1/TRBV3-2,22
CASSVGTDNSPLHF,TRBJ1-6,TRBV9,14
CASSLDREYGYTF,TRBJ1-2,TRBV18,13
CASSLVRGLSNYGYTF,TRBJ1-2,TRBV11-2,16
CARGRQTNTEAFF,TRBJ1-1,TRBV21-1,13
CASSSGESPQETQYF,TRBJ2-5,TRBV7-6,15
CASRRPGHKLYEQYF,TRBJ2-7,TRBV11-2,15
CASSLALAAGAYNEQFF,TRBJ2-1,TRBV7-8,17
CASSFPPYGQGLQPQHF,TRBJ1-5,TRBV28,17
CASSHFDRDVNEKLFF,TRBJ1-4,TRBV7-9,16
CASSSGTSGRGSNEQFF,TRBJ2-1,TRBV6-2/TRBV6-3,17
CASSLGGSEKLFF,TRBJ1-4,TRBV5-4,13
CASSRDVGSPLHF,TRBJ1-6,TRBV28,13
CASSPRWGGEKLFF,TRBJ1-4,TRBV4-1,14
CASSLGGYGYTF,TRBJ1-2,TRBV28,12
CASSSVKEKLFF,TRBJ1-4,TRBV6-2/TRBV6-3,12
CASSLPLTGIGGYTF,TRBJ1-2,TRBV5-1,15
CASSQAGPRAYF,TRBJ2-7,TRBV14,12
CASSLRGPNTEAFF,TRBJ1-1,TRBV5-1,14
CASSYDISGNTIYF,TRBJ1-3,TRBV11-2,14
CASSVIGEPTDTQYF,TRBJ2-3,TRBV9,15
CATSDPSPVEETQYF,TRBJ2-5,TRBV24-1,15
CASSPRRTVASGNTIYF,TRBJ1-3,TRBV18,17
CASGLQGGRVNTEAFF,TRBJ1-1,TRBV14,16